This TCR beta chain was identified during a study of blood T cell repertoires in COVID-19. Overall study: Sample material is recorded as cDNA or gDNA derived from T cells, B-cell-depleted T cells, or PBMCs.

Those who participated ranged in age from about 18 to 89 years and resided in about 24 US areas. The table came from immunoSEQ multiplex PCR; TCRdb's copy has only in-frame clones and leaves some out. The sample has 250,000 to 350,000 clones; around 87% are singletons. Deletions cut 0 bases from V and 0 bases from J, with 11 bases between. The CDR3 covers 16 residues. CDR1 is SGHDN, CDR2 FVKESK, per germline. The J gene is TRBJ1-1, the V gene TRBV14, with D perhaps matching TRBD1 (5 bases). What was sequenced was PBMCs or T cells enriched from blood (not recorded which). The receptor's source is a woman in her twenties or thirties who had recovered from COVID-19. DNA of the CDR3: TGTGCCAGCAGCCAAGATCTAGGACACTTGAACACTGAAGCTTTCTTT. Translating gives CASSQDLGHLNTEAFF.